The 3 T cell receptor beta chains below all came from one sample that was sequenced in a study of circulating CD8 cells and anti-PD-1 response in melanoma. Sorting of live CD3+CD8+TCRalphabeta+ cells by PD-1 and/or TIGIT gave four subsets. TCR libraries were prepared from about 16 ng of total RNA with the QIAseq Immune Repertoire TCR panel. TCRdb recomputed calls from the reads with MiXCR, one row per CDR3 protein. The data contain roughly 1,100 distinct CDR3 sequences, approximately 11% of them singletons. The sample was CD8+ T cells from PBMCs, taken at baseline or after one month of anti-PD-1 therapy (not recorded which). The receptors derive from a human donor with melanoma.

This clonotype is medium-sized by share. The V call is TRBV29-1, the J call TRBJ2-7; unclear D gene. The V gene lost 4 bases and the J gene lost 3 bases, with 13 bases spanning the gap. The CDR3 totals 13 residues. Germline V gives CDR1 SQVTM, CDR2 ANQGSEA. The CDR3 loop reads CSVVDSEDYEQYF. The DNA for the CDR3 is TGCAGCGTTGTCGATTCAGAGGACTACGAGCAGTACTTC.

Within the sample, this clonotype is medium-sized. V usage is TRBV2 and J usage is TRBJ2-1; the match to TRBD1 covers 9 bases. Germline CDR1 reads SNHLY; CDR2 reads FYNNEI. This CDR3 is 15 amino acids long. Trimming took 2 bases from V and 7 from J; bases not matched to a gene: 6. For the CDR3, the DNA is TGTGCCAGCAGTGAATTGGGACAGGGTTATAATGAGCAGTTCTTC. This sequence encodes CASSELGQGYNEQFF.

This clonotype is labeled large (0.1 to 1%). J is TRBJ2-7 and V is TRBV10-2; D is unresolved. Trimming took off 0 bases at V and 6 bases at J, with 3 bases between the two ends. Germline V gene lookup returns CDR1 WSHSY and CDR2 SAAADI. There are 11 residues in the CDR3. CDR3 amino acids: CASSESGEQYF. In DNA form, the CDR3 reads TGCGCCAGCAGTGAGTCGGGCGAGCAGTACTTC.